Each of the 18 T cell receptor beta chains below was sequenced from the same sample in a study of shared clonotypes between healthy human individuals. Profiled with immunoSEQ multiplex PCR; TCRdb holds only in-frame clones, not every one. The data show some 1.5 million clones, roughly 95% seen once. The sequenced material came from naive CD4+ T cells sorted from blood. Specified subset: CD45RA+ positively selected. All receptors derive from a man younger than 40 in good health.

The chain joins TRBV5-8 to TRBJ2-3; D call uncertain. This CDR3 comprises 16 residues. The V end was cut by 1 base, the J end by 1 base, with 13 bases between. The germline V gene has CDR1 SGHTS and CDR2 YDEGEE. CDR3 in DNA: TGTGCCAGCAGCTTGCCTCTGCTCAACGGCACAGATACGCAGTATTTT. The encoded protein is CASSLPLLNGTDTQYF.

The genes are TRBV27 and TRBJ2-6; the D call may be TRBD1 or TRBD2 (5 bases each). This CDR3 comprises 19 residues. Trimming left V 10 bases short and J 0 bases short, with 25 bases between. CDR1 is MNHEY and CDR2 is SMNVEV in the germline V gene (reference sequence). This CDR3 reads CAIVTYTGAYFSGANVLTF. The CDR3 DNA reads as TGTGCCATCGTCACATATACCGGGGCATACTTCTCTGGGGCCAACGTCCTGACTTTC.

The chain has TRBV2 and TRBJ2-2, with TRBD2 matching over 7 bases. Germline V lookup: CDR1 SNHLY, CDR2 FYNNEI. The trim removed 2 bases at V and 4 bases at J, leaving 7 bases unmatched. The CDR3 consists of 16 residues. Here the CDR3 reads CASSEMGLKFTGELFF. The CDR3 bases are TGTGCCAGCAGTGAAATGGGACTAAAATTCACCGGGGAGCTGTTTTTT.

The chain combines TRBV11-1 with TRBJ2-7; tentative D call: TRBD2 (5 bases). From germline, CDR1 is SGHAT and CDR2 FQDESV (reference sequence). This CDR3 comprises 15 residues. The V end was cut by 5 bases, the J end by 0 bases, with 14 bases between. This CDR3 reads CASSHSEGGSYEQYF. Written as DNA, the CDR3 is TGTGCCAGCAGCCACAGCGAGGGCGGCTCCTACGAGCAGTACTTC.

V and J are TRBV7-2 and TRBJ1-1, with TRBD1 as a possible D gene (5 bases). V shed 2 bases and J shed 6 bases, with 16 bases lying between them. This CDR3 is 15 amino acids long. Looked up from germline, CDR1 is SGHTA and CDR2 is FQGNSA. Here the CDR3 DNA reads TGTGCCAGCAGCTTATATGTCGGCAGGGTGGCTGAAGCTTTCTTT. It encodes CASSLYVGRVAEAFF.

As concerns this clone: A junction end diverges from the germline sequence, so it may reflect a read error. Other DNA sequences from this sample encode an identical CDR3 as well. The rearrangement links TRBV6-5 to TRBJ2-1; 9 nucleotides match TRBD1. Germline CDR1 reads MNHEY; CDR2 reads SVGAGI. The CDR3 covers 16 residues. DNA of the CDR3: TGTGCCAGCAGTTATATCGGGACAGGGCTCTACAACGAGCAGTTCTTC. It codes for CASSYIGTGLYNEQFF.

This chain uses TRBV2 with TRBJ2-2; possibly TRBD1 for D (6 bases). The length of the CDR3 is 16 residues. CDR1 and CDR2 from the germline V gene are SNHLY and FYNNEI. The V end lost 6 bases, the J end lost 3 bases, and 17 bases lay between the germline ends. DNA for the CDR3: TGTGCCAGCAGCATAACAGGGAAAGGGTACACCGGGGAGCTGTTTTTT. Protein sequence: CASSITGKGYTGELFF. Supplemented by reference TRBV2 and TRBJ2-2, the full variable domain reads EPEVTQTPSHQVTQMGQEVILRCVPISNHLYFYWYRQILGQKVEFLVSFYNNEISEKSEIFDDQFSVERPDGSNFTLKIRSTKLEDSAMYFCASSITGKGYTGELFFGEGSRLTVL.

The genes are TRBV6-1 and TRBJ2-2; 10 nucleotides match TRBD2. The CDR3 consists of 15 residues. After removal of 7 bases from V and 9 bases from J, the junction contained 11 bases not matched to a gene. In germline, CDR1 is MNHNS, CDR2 SASEGT. CDR3 region: CASTLSGRAFRELFF. The CDR3 nucleotides are TGTGCCAGCACCTTAAGCGGGAGGGCCTTTAGGGAGCTGTTTTTT.

This chain joins TRBV28 and TRBJ2-7; 9 bases match TRBD1. CDR3 size: 14 residues. Germline CDR1 MDHEN, CDR2 SYDVKM. V lost 8 bases and J lost 0; bases outside the gene matches: 5. The CDR3 region is CASGGQGFSYEQYF. CDR3 nucleotides: TGTGCCAGCGGGGGACAGGGCTTCTCCTACGAGCAGTACTTC.

The chain couples TRBV28 to TRBJ2-7; TRBD2 aligns across 7 bases. Per germline, CDR1 MDHEN and CDR2 SYDVKM. The CDR3 runs to 20 residues. The ends lost 2 bases at V and 0 bases at J; junction bases unmatched: 19. This CDR3 is CASSLDHGSGYIRSSYEQYF. In DNA, the CDR3 is TGTGCCAGCAGTTTAGATCATGGTAGCGGGTATATAAGGAGCTCCTACGAGCAGTACTTC.

The V call is TRBV28, the J call TRBJ2-1, with 11 positions matching TRBD2. The CDR3 extends over 14 amino acids. Per germline, CDR1 MDHEN and CDR2 SYDVKM. Germline trimming cut 6 bases from V and 8 bases from J; bases unmatched to any gene: 6. The CDR3 spells CASRTSGRGDEQFF. The CDR3 DNA sequence: TGTGCCAGCAGAACTAGCGGGAGAGGTGATGAGCAGTTCTTC. Complete variable domain (other parts from reference TRBV28 and TRBJ2-1): DVKVTQSSRYLVKRTGEKVFLECVQDMDHENMFWYRQDPGLGLRLIYFSYDVKMKEKGDIPEGYSVSREKKERFSLILESASTNQTSMYLCASRTSGRGDEQFFGPGTRLTVL.

This chain uses TRBV6-5 with TRBJ2-7; no firm D call. Germline lookup yields CDR1 MNHEY and CDR2 SVGAGI. The CDR3 spans 12 residues. Trimming took 5 bases from V and 3 from J, leaving 8 bases between them. The CDR3 loop is CASSGTGYEQYF. In nucleotides, the CDR3 is TGTGCCAGCAGTGGCACCGGCTACGAGCAGTACTTC.

The chain recombines TRBV7-2 with TRBJ2-2; D remains ambiguous. The CDR3 length is 14 residues. Germline loops: CDR1 SGHTA, CDR2 FQGNSA. The V gene lost 5 bases and the J gene lost 6 bases, with 13 bases spanning the gap. The CDR3 sequence is CASSPSWASGELFF. The CDR3 bases are TGTGCCAGCAGCCCCTCCTGGGCTTCCGGGGAGCTGTTTTTT.

The V and J genes are TRBV2 and TRBJ1-2, with D unresolved. Trimming stripped 10 bases from V and 8 bases from J, with 20 bases between. Looked up from germline, CDR1 is SNHLY and CDR2 is FYNNEI. This CDR3 is 13 amino acids long. The DNA of the CDR3 is TGTGCCACGCATCCTTCCGGGATTAGAGGCTACACCTTC. As protein: CATHPSGIRGYTF.

The chain combines TRBV18 with TRBJ2-3; D call uncertain. The CDR3 consists of 11 residues. The V gene's germline CDR1 is KGHSH and CDR2 LQKENI. V lost 5 bases and J 4 bases, leaving 4 bases between the germline ends. The chain's CDR3 is CASSGPDTQYF. CDR3 nucleotide sequence: TGTGCCAGCTCAGGGCCAGATACGCAGTATTTT.

This sequence joins TRBV5-6 and TRBJ1-1, with D perhaps TRBD1 (6 bases). The ends were cut back, 2 bases at V and 7 bases at J, with 24 bases in the middle. From germline, CDR1 is SGHDT and CDR2 YYEEEE. The CDR3 is 17 amino acids. CDR3 in DNA: TGTGCCAGCAGCTTAGGTCCGGCAGGGGCGGGGACCGATGAAGCTTTCTTT. Amino acids: CASSLGPAGAGTDEAFF. Full variable domain (outside the CDR3, taken from reference TRBV5-6 and TRBJ1-1): DAGVTQSPTHLIKTRGQQVTLRCSPKSGHDTVSWYQQALGQGPQFIFQYYEEEERQRGNFPDRFSGHQFPNYSSELNVNALLLGDSALYLCASSLGPAGAGTDEAFFGQGTRLTVV.

The chain links TRBV27 to TRBJ1-2; TRBD1 is a possible D gene (5 bases). CDR1 and CDR2 (germline): MNHEY, SMNVEV (reference sequence). CDR3 size: 13 residues. V dropped 2 bases and J dropped 8 bases, with 12 bases sitting between them. The CDR3: CASSLNQGGGYTF. CDR3 in DNA: TGTGCCAGCAGTTTAAACCAGGGTGGCGGCTACACCTTC.

With regard to this clone: The same CDR3 also results from other DNA sequences found in this sample. The rearrangement links TRBV27 to TRBJ2-7; perhaps TRBD2 as D (5 bases). Germline lookup yields CDR1 MNHEY and CDR2 SMNVEV (reference sequence). CDR3 size: 13 residues. V was pared by 5 bases and J by 2 bases, with 10 bases between. The CDR3 here is CASSRRGAYEQYF. The CDR3 DNA sequence: TGTGCCAGCAGTCGACGGGGAGCCTACGAGCAGTACTTC.